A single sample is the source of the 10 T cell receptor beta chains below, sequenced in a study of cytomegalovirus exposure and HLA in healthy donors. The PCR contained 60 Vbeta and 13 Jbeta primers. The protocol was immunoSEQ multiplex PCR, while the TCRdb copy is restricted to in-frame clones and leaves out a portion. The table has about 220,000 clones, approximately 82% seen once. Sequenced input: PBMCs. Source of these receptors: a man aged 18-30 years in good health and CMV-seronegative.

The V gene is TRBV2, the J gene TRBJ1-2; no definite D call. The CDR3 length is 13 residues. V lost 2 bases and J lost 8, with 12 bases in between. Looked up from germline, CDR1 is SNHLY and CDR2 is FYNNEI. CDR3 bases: TGTGCCAGCAGTGAATGGAGGGAACGGGGCTACACCTTC. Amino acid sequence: CASSEWRERGYTF.

CDR3 nucleotide sequence: TGTGCCGTGGGGACAGGGGTGAACACCGGGGAGCTGTTTTTT. Its translation is CAVGTGVNTGELFF. The chain links TRBV19 to TRBJ2-2, with 10 positions matching TRBD1. V lost 11 bases, J lost 1 base, and 4 bases stayed unmatched. The CDR3 runs 14 residues. CDR1 and CDR2 from the germline V gene are LNHDA and SQIVND (reference sequence).

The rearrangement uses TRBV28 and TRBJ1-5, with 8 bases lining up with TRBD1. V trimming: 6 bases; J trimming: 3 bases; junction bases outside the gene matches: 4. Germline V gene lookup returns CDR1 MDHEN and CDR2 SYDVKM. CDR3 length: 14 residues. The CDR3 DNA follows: TGTGCCAGCAGACGGACAGGGTCCAATCAGCCCCAGCATTTT. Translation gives CASRRTGSNQPQHF.

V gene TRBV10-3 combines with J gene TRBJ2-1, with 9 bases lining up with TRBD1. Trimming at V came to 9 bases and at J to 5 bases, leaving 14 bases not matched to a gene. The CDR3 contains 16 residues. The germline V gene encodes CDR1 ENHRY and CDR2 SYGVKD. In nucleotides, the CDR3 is TGTGCCATTATGACGTCGGGGACAGGGCTTCACAATGAGCAGTTCTTC. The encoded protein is CAIMTSGTGLHNEQFF.

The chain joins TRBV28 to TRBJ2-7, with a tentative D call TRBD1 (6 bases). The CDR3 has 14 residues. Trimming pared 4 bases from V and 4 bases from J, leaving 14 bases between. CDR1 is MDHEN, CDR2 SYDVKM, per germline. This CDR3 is CASSSPPQGYEQYF. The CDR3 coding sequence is TGTGCCAGCAGTTCCCCTCCCCAGGGGTACGAGCAGTACTTC.

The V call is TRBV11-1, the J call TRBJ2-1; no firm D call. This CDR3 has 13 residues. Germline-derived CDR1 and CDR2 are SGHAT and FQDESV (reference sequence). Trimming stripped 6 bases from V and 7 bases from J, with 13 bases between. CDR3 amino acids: CASRTSVENEQFF. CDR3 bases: TGTGCCAGCAGGACGAGCGTCGAGAATGAGCAGTTCTTC.

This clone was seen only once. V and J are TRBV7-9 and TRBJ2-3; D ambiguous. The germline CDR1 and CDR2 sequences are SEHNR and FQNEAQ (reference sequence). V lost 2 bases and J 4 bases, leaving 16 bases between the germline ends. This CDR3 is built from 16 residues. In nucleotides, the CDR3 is TGTGCCAGCAGCTTACTTGAGAACTCGGGTCCAGATACGCAGTATTTT. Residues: CASSLLENSGPDTQYF.

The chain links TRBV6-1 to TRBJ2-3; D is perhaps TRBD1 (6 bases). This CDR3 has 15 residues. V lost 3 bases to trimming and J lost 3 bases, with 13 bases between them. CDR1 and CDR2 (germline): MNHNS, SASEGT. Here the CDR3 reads CASSERGQDTDTQYF. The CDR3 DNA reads TGTGCCAGCAGTGAGAGGGGACAAGATACAGATACGCAGTATTTT.

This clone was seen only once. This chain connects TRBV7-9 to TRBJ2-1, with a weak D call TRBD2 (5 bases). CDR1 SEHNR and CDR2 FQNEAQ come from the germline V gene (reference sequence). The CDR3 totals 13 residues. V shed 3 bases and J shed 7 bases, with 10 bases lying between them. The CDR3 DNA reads TGTGCCAGCAGCTTTACTAGTAGGAATGAGCAGTTCTTC. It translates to CASSFTSRNEQFF.

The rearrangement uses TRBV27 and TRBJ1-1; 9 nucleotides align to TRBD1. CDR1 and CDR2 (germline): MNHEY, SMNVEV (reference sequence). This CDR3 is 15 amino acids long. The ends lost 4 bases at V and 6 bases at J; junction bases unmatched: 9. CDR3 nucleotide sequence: TGTGCCAGCAGTTCGGACCGGACAGGGGCGGCTGAAGCTTTCTTT. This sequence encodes CASSSDRTGAAEAFF.